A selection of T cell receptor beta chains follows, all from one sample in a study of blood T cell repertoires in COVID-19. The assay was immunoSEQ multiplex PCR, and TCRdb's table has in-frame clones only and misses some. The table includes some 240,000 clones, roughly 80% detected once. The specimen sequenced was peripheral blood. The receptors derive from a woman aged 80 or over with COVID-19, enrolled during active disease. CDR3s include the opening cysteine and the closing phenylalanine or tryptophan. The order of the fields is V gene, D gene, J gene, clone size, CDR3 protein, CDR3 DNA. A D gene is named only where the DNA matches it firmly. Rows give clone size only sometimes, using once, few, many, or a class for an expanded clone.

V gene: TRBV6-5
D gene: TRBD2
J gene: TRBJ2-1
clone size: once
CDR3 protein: CASSPAGGRLNEQFF
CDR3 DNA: TGTGCCAGCAGTCCCGCGGGGGGGCGTTTGAATGAGCAGTTCTTC

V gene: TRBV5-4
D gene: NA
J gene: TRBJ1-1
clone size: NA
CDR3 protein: CASSWGGFMNTEAFF
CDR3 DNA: TGTGCCAGCAGCTGGGGGGGATTTATGAACACTGAAGCTTTCTTT

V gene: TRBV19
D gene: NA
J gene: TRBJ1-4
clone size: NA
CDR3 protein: CASSRGRADEKLFF
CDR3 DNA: TGTGCCAGTAGTCGAGGCAGGGCGGATGAAAAACTGTTTTTT

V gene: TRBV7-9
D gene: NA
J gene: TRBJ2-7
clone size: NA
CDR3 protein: CASSLGWGLIEYEQYF
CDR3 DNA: TGTGCCAGCAGCTTAGGTTGGGGGCTTATTGAGTACGAGCAGTACTTC

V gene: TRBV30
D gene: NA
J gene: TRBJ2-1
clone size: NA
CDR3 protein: CAWSEARTRYNEQFF
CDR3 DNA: TGTGCCTGGAGTGAAGCTCGGACTCGCTACAATGAGCAGTTCTTC

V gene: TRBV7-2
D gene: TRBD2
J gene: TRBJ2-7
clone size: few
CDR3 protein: CASSSSGTYEQYF
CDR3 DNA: TGTGCCAGCAGCTCTAGCGGGACCTACGAGCAGTACTTC

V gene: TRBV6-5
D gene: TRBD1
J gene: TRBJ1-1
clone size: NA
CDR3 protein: CASSYSRGRVRTEAFF
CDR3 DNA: TGTGCCAGCAGTTACTCGAGGGGGCGCGTGAGAACTGAAGCTTTCTTT

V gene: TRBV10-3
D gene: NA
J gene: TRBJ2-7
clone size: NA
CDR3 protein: CAISEQGMYEQYF
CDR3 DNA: TGTGCCATCAGTGAACAGGGCATGTACGAGCAGTACTTC

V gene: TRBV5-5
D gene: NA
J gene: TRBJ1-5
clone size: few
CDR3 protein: CASSTELVRQPQHF
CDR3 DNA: TGTGCCAGCAGCACAGAACTGGTACGACAGCCCCAGCATTTT

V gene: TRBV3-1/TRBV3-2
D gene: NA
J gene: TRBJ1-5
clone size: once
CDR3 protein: CASSYRFNQPQHF
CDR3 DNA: TGTGCCAGCAGTTACAGGTTCAATCAGCCCCAGCATTTT

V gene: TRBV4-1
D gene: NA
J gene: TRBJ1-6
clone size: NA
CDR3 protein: CASSQDGGAWNSPLHF
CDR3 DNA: TGCGCCAGCAGCCAAGATGGGGGGGCTTGGAATTCACCCCTCCACTTT

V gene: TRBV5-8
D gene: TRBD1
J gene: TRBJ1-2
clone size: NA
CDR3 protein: CASSLPGGLANYGYTF
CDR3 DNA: TGTGCCAGCAGCTTGCCAGGGGGCCTAGCTAACTATGGCTACACCTTC

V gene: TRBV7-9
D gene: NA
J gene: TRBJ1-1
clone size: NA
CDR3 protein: CASSSPERNTEAFF
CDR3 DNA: TGTGCCAGCAGCTCCCCGGAGAGGAACACTGAAGCTTTCTTT

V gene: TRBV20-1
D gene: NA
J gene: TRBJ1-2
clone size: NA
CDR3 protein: CSALTSTADLF
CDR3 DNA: TGCAGTGCATTGACCTCGACAGCCGACCTCTTC

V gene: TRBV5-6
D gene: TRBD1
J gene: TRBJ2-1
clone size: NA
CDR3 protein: CASSPTGVPTDEQFF
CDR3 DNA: TGTGCCAGCAGCCCCACAGGGGTCCCTACAGATGAGCAGTTCTTC

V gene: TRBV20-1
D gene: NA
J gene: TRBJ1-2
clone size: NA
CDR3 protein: CSASQADYGYTF
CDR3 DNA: TGCAGTGCTAGTCAAGCTGACTATGGCTACACCTTC

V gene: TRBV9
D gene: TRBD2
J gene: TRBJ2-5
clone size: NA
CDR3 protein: CASSASLAGYETQYF
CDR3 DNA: TGTGCCAGCAGCGCCTCCCTAGCGGGCTATGAGACCCAGTACTTC

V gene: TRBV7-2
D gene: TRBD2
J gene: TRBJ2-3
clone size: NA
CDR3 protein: CASSLAKGAGGSTDTQYF
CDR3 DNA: TGTGCCAGCAGCTTAGCGAAGGGAGCGGGAGGGTCCACAGATACGCAGTATTTT

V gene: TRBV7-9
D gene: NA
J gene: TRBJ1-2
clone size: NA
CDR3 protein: CASSLLKEVRGASF
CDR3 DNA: TGTGCCAGCAGCTTACTTAAAGAGGTGCGGGGGGCCTCATTC

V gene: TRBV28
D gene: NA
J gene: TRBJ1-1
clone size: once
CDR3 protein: CASSLVIGEAFF
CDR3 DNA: TGTGCCAGCAGTTTAGTAATCGGTGAAGCTTTCTTT

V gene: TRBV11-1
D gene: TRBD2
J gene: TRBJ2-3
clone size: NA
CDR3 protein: CASSLAATSGSMNTQYF
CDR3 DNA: TGTGCCAGCAGCTTAGCTGCAACTAGCGGGAGTATGAATACGCAGTATTTT

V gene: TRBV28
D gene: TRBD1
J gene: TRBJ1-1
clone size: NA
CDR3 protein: CASSSPGGAPEAFF
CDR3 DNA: TGTGCCAGCAGTTCCCCAGGGGGCGCGCCTGAAGCTTTCTTT

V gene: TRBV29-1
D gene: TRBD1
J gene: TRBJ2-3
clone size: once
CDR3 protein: CSGKDRAGADTQYF
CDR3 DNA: TGCAGCGGGAAGGACAGGGCTGGCGCAGATACGCAGTATTTT

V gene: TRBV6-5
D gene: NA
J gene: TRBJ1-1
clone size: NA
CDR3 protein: CASGTSGEATEAFF
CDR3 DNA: TGTGCCAGCGGAACCTCGGGGGAAGCGACTGAAGCTTTCTTT

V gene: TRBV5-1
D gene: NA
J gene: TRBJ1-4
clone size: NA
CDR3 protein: CASSWGEKGEKLFF
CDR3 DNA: TGCGCCAGCTCATGGGGGGAAAAGGGAGAAAAACTGTTTTTT

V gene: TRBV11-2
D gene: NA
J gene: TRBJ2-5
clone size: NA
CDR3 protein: CASSRRGAPDQETQYF
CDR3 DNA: TGTGCCAGCAGTCGCCGGGGGGCGCCGGACCAAGAGACCCAGTACTTC

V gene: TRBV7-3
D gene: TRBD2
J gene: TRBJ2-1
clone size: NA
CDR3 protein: CASSPGGKYYNEQFF
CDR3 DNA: TGTGCCAGCAGCCCGGGAGGTAAATACTACAATGAGCAGTTCTTC

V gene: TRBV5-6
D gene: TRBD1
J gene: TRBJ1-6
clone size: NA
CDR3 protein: CASSSPGQGTSPLHF
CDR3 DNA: TGTGCCAGCAGCAGTCCGGGACAGGGGACTTCACCCCTCCACTTT

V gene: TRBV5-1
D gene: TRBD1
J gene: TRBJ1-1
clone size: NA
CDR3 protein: CASRGQDTTEAFF
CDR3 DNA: TGCGCCAGCCGAGGACAGGATACCACTGAAGCTTTCTTT

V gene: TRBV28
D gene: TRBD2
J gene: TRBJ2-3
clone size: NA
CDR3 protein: CASSELAGESTQYF
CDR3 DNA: TGTGCCAGCAGCGAACTAGCGGGAGAGAGTACGCAGTATTTT

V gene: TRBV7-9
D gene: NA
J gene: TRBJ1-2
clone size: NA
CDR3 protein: CASSLIGAYGYTF
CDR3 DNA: TGTGCCAGCAGCTTGATAGGGGCGTATGGCTACACCTTC

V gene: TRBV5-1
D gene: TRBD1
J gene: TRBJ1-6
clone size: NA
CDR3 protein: CASSPSTGNYNSPLHF
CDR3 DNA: TGCGCCAGCAGCCCTTCGACAGGGAACTATAATTCACCCCTCCACTTT

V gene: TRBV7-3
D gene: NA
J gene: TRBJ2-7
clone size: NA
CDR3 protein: CASSPFGARIDEQYF
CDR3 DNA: TGTGCCAGCAGCCCATTTGGGGCTAGGATAGACGAGCAGTACTTC

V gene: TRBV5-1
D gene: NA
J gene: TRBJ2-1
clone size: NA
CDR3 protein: CASSQGQNYNEQFF
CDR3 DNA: TGCGCCAGCAGCCAGGGACAAAACTACAATGAGCAGTTCTTC

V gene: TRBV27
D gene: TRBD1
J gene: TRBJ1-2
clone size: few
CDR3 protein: CASRGRQGDYGYTF
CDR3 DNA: TGTGCCAGCAGGGGACGACAGGGGGACTATGGCTACACCTTC

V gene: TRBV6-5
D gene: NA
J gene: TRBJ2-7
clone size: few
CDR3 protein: CASSYLRSDPYEQYF
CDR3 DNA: TGTGCCAGCAGTTACTTACGGAGCGATCCCTACGAGCAGTACTTC

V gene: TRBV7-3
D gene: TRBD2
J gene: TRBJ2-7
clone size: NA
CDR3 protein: CASSSRSGGTYEQYF
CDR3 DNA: TGTGCCAGCAGCTCCCGTAGCGGGGGAACCTACGAGCAGTACTTC

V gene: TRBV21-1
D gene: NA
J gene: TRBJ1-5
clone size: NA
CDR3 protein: CASSLTRGRQPQHF
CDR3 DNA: TGTGCCAGCAGCCTCACCAGGGGGCGGCAGCCCCAGCATTTT

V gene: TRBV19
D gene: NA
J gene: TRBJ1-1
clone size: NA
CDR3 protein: CASSINPGHGLGEAFF
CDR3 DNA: TGTGCCAGTAGTATAAATCCGGGACACGGTCTTGGTGAAGCTTTCTTT

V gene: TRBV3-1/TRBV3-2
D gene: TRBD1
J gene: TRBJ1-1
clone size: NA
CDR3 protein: CASSLWTGWATEAFF
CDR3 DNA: TGTGCCAGCAGCCTTTGGACAGGGTGGGCCACTGAAGCTTTCTTT

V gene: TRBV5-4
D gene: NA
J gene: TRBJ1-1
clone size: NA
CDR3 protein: CASSSTEDINTEAFF
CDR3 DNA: TGTGCCAGCAGCAGTACCGAAGACATAAACACTGAAGCTTTCTTT